Below, 15 T cell receptor beta chains from the same sample are listed, as sequenced in a study of T cells after yellow fever vaccination. TCRdb used MiXCR to reprocess the 5' RACE reads, holding one entry per CDR3 protein. The sample lists about 210,000 distinct CDR3 sequences; 3% to 4% were seen once. This specimen consisted of CD4+ T cells sorted from PBMCs, obtained 10 days after the yellow fever booster vaccination. The receptors stem from a man younger than 30 who received the YFV17D yellow fever vaccine.

There are many counts of this clonotype. The rearrangement uses TRBV19 and TRBJ2-3; 8 bases match TRBD1. Per germline, CDR1 LNHDA and CDR2 SQIVND (reference sequence). This CDR3 is 15 amino acids long. V gave up 5 bases and J gave up 2 bases; unmatched junction bases: 6. CDR3 nucleotides: TGTGCCAGTAGTGTACCAGGGGGCAACACAGATACGCAGTATTTT. Amino acids: CASSVPGGNTDTQYF.

The sample holds many counts of this clonotype. The chain employs TRBV5-1 and TRBJ2-3; no clear D. V was trimmed by 2 bases and J by 2 bases, leaving 12 bases between them. Germline V CDR1 and CDR2: SGHRS, YFSETQ. This CDR3 has 15 amino acids. The CDR3 nucleotides are TGCGCCAGCAGCTTTGTATCGAGCGCCACAGATACGCAGTATTTT. Protein product: CASSFVSSATDTQYF.

The chain carries TRBV2 and TRBJ2-3; D remains unclear. This CDR3 has 13 residues. The V gene's germline CDR1 is SNHLY and CDR2 FYNNEI. Trimming took off 0 bases at V and 4 bases at J, with 5 bases between the two ends. The CDR3 sequence: CASSEAGADTQYF. CDR3 DNA sequence: TGTGCCAGCAGTGAAGCAGGAGCAGATACGCAGTATTTT.

This clonotype was counted ten times or more. The rearrangement uses TRBV11-1 and TRBJ1-1; no reliable D call. Per the germline V gene, CDR1 is SGHAT and CDR2 is FQDESV (reference sequence). The CDR3 extends over 13 amino acids. Trimming removed 5 bases from V and 2 bases from J, with 9 bases in between. Here the CDR3 reads CASSPKVNTEAFF. The CDR3 DNA is TGTGCCAGCAGCCCAAAGGTAAACACTGAAGCTTTCTTT.

This clonotype was counted many times. The gene calls are TRBV2 and TRBJ2-4; D gene ambiguous. Germline V gene data show CDR1 as SNHLY and CDR2 as FYNNEI. With 8 bases removed from V and 8 bases from J, the gap between germline ends came to 16 bases. The CDR3 sequence is 13 residues long. This chain's CDR3 is CASLSRNGDIQYF. CDR3 DNA sequence: TGTGCCAGCTTGAGCCGTAACGGAGACATTCAGTACTTC.

The chain couples TRBV20-1 to TRBJ1-1; 7 positions match TRBD1. The CDR3 length is 14 residues. Germline V gives CDR1 DFQATT, CDR2 SNEGSKA (reference sequence). DNA of the CDR3: TGCAGCCATGGTAAACAGGGGTTGAACACTGAAGCTTTCTTT. It specifies CSHGKQGLNTEAFF.

This rearrangement joins TRBV5-5 to TRBJ1-6; 9 bases are a match to TRBD1. CDR3 length: 16 residues. The J segment lost 1 base and the V segment lost 4 bases, leaving 3 bases of the junction unmatched. Germline CDR1 reads SGHKS; CDR2 reads YYEKEE (reference sequence). CDR3: CASSRGQGSYNSPLHF. CDR3 coding DNA: TGTGCCAGCAGCCGAGGACAGGGGTCCTATAATTCACCCCTCCACTTT.

J is TRBJ2-3 and V is TRBV4-2; D not resolved. V gave up 1 base and J gave up 5 bases, with 10 bases separating them. The CDR3 loop spans 14 amino acids. Per the germline V gene, CDR1 is LGHNA and CDR2 is YNFKEQ. The CDR3 region is CASSQAFYGDTQYF. In DNA form, the CDR3 reads TGTGCCAGCAGCCAAGCCTTCTACGGAGATACGCAGTATTTT.

The sample holds many counts of this clonotype. The chain employs TRBV9 and TRBJ2-7, with D unclear. The ends were cut back, 0 bases at V and 3 bases at J, with 13 bases in the middle. The CDR3 totals 15 residues. Germline V gene sequence: CDR1 SGDLS, CDR2 YYNGEE. CDR3 protein: CASSVVGQPNYEQYF. In DNA form, the CDR3 reads TGTGCCAGCAGCGTAGTAGGGCAGCCAAACTACGAGCAGTACTTC.

This clonotype was detected ten times or more. This chain joins TRBV4-3 and TRBJ2-3; 10 bases match TRBD2. The ends lost 1 base at V and 6 bases at J; junction bases unmatched: 7. This CDR3 spans 16 amino acids. CDR1 LGHNA and CDR2 YSLEER come from the germline V gene. The CDR3 protein is CASSQVSGGATDTQYF. The CDR3 DNA follows: TGCGCCAGCAGCCAAGTAAGCGGGGGGGCAACGGATACGCAGTATTTT.

This chain uses TRBV20-1 with TRBJ1-5; D remains unclear. The CDR3 spans 13 residues. Germline V CDR1 and CDR2: DFQATT, SNEGSKA (reference sequence). Trimming shortened V by 6 bases and J by 2 bases, and 11 bases separated the two germline ends. The chain's CDR3 is CSARPGGNQPQHF. DNA for the CDR3: TGCAGTGCCAGACCGGGAGGCAATCAGCCCCAGCATTTT.

This clonotype has at least ten counts. The chain uses TRBV20-1 and TRBJ2-3, with TRBD1 matching 11 bases. The CDR3 has 15 residues. Trimming cost V 3 bases and J 3 bases; bases outside gene matches: 5. Germline CDR1 DFQATT, CDR2 SNEGSKA (reference sequence). The CDR3 is CSASTGTGGTDTQYF. The CDR3 DNA reads as TGCAGTGCTAGTACCGGGACAGGGGGAACAGATACGCAGTATTTT.

This clonotype was counted between two and nine times. The J gene is TRBJ1-1, the V gene TRBV18; TRBD1 agrees at 9 bases. V lost 4 bases to trimming and J lost 3 bases; unmatched junction nucleotides: 6. CDR3 size: 15 residues. CDR1 KGHSH and CDR2 LQKENI come from the germline V gene. DNA of the CDR3: TGTGCCAGCTCACGGTACAGGGGGCTGGACACTGAAGCTTTCTTT. Its translation: CASSRYRGLDTEAFF.

This clonotype appeared a few times. The chain has TRBV28 and TRBJ2-5, with a tentative D call TRBD1 (5 bases). There are 14 residues in the CDR3. The ends were cut back, 1 base at V and 1 base at J, with 7 bases in the middle. The germline gives CDR1 MDHEN, CDR2 SYDVKM. The CDR3 bases are TGTGCCAGCAGTTTATTAGACAGCCAAGAGACCCAGTACTTC. It translates to CASSLLDSQETQYF.

This clonotype was seen ten or more times. The rearrangement joins TRBV7-9 to TRBJ1-3; D uncertain. Germline V gene data show CDR1 as SEHNR and CDR2 as FQNEAQ (reference sequence). This CDR3 spans 15 amino acids. Trimming pared 8 bases from V and 0 bases from J, leaving 14 bases between. The CDR3 protein is CASPSRGSSGNTIYF. CDR3 bases: TGTGCCAGCCCCTCGCGCGGGTCCTCTGGAAACACCATATATTTT.